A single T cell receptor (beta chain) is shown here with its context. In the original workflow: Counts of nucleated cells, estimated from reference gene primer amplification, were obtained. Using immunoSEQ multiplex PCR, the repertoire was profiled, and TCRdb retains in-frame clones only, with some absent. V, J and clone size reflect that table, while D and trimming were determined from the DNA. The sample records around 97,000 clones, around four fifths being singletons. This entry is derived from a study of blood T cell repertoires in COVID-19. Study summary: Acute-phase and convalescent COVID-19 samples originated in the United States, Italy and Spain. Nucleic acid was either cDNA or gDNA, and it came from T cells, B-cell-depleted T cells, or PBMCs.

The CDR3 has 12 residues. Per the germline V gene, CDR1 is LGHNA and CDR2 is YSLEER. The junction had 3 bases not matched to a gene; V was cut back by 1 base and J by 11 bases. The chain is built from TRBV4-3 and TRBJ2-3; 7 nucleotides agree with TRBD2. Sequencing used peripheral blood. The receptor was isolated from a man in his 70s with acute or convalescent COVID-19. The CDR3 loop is CASSQVAGEQYF. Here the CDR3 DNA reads TGCGCCAGCAGCCAAGTGGCGGGAGAGCAGTATTTT.